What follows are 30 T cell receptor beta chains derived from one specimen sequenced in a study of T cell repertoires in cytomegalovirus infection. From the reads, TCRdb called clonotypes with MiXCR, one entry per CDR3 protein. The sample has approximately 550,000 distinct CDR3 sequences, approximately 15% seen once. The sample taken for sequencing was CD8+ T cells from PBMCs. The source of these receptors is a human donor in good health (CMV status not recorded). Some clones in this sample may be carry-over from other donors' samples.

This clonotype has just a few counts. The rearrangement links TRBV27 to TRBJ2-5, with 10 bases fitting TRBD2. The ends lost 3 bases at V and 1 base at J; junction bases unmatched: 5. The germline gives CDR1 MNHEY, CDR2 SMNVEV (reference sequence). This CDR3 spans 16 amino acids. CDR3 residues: CASSFLAGGIQETQYF. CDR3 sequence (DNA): TGTGCCAGCAGTTTTTTAGCGGGAGGTATCCAAGAGACCCAGTACTTC.

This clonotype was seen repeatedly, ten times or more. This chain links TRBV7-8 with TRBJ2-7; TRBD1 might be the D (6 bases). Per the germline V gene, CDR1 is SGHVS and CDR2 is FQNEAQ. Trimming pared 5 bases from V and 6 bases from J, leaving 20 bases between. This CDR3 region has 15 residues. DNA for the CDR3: TGTGCCAGCAGCCCAGGAGGAACAGGGCCGGGCGAGCAGTACTTC. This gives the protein CASSPGGTGPGEQYF.

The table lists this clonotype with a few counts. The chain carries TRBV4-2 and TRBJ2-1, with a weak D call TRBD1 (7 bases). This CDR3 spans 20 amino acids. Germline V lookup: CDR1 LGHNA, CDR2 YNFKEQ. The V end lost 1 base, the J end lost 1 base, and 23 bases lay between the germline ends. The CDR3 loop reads CASSQADPGTEEGSYNEQFF. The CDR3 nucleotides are TGTGCCAGCAGCCAAGCGGATCCCGGGACAGAGGAGGGGTCCTACAATGAGCAGTTCTTC.

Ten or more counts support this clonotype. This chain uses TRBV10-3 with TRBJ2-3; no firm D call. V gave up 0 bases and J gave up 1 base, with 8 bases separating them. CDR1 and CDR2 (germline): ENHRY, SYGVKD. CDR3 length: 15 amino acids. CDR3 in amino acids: CAISESSRGTDTQYF. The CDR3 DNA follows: TGTGCCATCAGTGAGTCGAGCCGGGGCACAGATACGCAGTATTTT.

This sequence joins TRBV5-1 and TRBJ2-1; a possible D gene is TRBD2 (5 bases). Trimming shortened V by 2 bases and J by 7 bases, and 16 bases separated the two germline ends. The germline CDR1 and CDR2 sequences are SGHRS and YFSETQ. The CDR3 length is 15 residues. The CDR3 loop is CASSFSRRLPNEQFF. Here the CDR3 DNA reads TGCGCCAGCAGCTTCTCTAGGAGGTTACCGAATGAGCAGTTCTTC.

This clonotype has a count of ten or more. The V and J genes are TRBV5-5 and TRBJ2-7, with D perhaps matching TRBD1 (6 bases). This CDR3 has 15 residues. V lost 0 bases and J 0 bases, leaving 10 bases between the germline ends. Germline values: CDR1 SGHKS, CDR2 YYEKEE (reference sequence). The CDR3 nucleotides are TGTGCCAGCAGCTTGGTGGTCAGGGGCTCCTACGAGCAGTACTTC. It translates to CASSLVVRGSYEQYF.

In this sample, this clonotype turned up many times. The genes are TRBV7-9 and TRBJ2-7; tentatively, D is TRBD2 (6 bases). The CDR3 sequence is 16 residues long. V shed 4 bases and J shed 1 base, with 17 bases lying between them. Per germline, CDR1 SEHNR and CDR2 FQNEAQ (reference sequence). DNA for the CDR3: TGTGCCAGCAGCTCACTCTCGGGACTTCTATCCTACGAGCAGTACTTC. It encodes CASSSLSGLLSYEQYF.

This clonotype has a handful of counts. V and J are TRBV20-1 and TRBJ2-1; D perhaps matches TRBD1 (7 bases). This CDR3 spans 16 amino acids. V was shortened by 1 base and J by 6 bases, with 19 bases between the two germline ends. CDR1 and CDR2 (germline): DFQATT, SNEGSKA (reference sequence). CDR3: CSARALDREVLNEQFF. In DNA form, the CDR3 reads TGCAGTGCTAGAGCCCTAGACAGGGAGGTTCTCAATGAGCAGTTCTTC.

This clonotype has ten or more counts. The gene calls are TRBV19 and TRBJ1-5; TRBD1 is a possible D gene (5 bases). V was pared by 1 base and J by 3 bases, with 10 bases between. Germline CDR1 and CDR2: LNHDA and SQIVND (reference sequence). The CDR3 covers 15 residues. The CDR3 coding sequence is TGTGCCAGTAGTATAGTGGGCAGGGACAATCAGCCCCAGCATTTT. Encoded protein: CASSIVGRDNQPQHF.

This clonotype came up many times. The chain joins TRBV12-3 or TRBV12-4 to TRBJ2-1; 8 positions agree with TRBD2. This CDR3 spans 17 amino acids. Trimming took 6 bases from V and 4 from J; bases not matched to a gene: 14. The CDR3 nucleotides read TGTGCCAGCAGGGGTGCCCTCGACCAGCGGGGGTACAATGAGCAGTTCTTC. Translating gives CASRGALDQRGYNEQFF.

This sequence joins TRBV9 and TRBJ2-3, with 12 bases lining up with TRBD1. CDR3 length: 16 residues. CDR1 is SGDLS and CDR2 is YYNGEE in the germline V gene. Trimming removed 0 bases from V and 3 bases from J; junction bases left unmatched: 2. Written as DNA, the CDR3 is TGTGCCAGCAGCGTAGGGGACAGGGGGCCTACAGATACGCAGTATTTT. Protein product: CASSVGDRGPTDTQYF.

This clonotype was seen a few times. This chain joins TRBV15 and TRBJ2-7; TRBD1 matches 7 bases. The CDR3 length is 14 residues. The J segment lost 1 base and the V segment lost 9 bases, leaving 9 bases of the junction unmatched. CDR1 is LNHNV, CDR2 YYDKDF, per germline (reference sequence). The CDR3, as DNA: TGTGCCACTTCCGACAGGGCTACTTCCTACGAGCAGTACTTC. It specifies CATSDRATSYEQYF.

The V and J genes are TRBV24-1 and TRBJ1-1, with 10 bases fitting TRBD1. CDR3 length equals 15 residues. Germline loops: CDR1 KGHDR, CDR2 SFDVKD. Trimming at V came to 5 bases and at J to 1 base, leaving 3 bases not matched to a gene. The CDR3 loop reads CATSARDRGNTEAFF. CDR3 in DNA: TGTGCCACCAGTGCCCGGGACAGGGGGAACACTGAAGCTTTCTTT.

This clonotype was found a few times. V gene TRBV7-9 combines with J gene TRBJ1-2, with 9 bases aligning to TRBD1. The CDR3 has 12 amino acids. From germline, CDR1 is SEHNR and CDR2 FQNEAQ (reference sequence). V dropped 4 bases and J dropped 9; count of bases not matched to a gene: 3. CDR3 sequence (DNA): TGTGCCAGCAGCTCGGACAGGGGCCGCTACACCTTC. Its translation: CASSSDRGRYTF.

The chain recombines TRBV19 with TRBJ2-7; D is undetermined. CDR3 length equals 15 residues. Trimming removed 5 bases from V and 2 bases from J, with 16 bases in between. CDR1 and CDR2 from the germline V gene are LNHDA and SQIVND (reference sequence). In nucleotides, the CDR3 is TGTGCCAGTAGTTATGGAGAGGCCCTTACCTACGAGCAGTACTTC. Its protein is CASSYGEALTYEQYF.

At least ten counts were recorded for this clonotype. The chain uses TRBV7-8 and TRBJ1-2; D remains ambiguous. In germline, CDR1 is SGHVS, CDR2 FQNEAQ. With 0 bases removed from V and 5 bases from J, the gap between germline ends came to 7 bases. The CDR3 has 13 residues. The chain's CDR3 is CASSLARNYGYTF. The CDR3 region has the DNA TGTGCCAGCAGCTTAGCCAGGAATTATGGCTACACCTTC.

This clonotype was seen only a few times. The CDR3 spells CSVEDENTEAFF. DNA of the CDR3: TGCAGCGTTGAAGATGAAAACACTGAAGCTTTCTTT. The rearrangement joins TRBV29-1 to TRBJ1-1; D is uncertain. Germline V gene sequence: CDR1 SQVTM, CDR2 ANQGSEA. The CDR3 loop spans 12 amino acids. V dropped 0 bases and J dropped 2 bases, with 4 bases sitting between them. Combining the CDR3 with reference TRBV29-1 and TRBJ1-1 gives the whole variable domain SAVISQKPSRDICQRGTSLTIQCQVDSQVTMMFWYRQQPGQSLTLIATANQGSEATYESGFVIDKFPISRPNLTFSTLTVSNMSPEDSSIYLCSVEDENTEAFFGQGTRLTVV.

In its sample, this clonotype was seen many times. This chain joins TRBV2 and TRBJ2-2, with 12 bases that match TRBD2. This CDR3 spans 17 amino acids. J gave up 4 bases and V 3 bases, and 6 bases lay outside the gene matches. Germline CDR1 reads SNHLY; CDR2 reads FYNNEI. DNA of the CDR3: TGTGCCAGCAGTGATGGGCTAGCGGGAGGGCTCACCGGGGAGCTGTTTTTT. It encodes CASSDGLAGGLTGELFF.

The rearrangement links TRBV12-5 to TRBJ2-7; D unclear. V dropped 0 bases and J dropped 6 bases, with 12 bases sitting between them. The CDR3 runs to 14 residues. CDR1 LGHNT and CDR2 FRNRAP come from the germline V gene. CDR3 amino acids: CASGLVPPSIEQYF. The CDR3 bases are TGTGCTAGTGGTTTGGTACCACCCAGTATCGAGCAGTACTTC.

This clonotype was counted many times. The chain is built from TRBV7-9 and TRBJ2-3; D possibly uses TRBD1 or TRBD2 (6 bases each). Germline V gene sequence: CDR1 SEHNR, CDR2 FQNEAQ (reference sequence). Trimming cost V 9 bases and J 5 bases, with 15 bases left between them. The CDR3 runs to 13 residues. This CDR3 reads CASTGGGGDTQYF. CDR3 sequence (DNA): TGTGCCAGTACCGGAGGGGGAGGAGATACGCAGTATTTT.

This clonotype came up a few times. CDR3 bases: TGTGCCAGCAGTTTATCGCGAGGGATAGGGACTGAAGCTTTCTTT. As protein: CASSLSRGIGTEAFF. The chain couples TRBV27 to TRBJ1-1; D not resolved. Germline-derived CDR1 and CDR2 are MNHEY and SMNVEV (reference sequence). This CDR3 region has 15 residues. The germline V and J ends were trimmed by 0 bases and 5 bases, with 13 bases remaining between them.

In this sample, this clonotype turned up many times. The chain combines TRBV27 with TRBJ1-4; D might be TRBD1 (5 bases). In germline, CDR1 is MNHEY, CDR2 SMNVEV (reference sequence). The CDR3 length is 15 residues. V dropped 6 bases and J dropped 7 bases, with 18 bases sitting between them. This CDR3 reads CASSPLGGVSEKLFF. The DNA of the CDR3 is TGTGCCAGCAGCCCTTTGGGGGGAGTATCTGAAAAACTGTTTTTT.

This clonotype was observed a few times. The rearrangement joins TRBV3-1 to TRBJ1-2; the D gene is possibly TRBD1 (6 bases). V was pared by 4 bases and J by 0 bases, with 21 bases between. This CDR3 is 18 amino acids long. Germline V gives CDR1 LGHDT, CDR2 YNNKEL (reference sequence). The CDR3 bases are TGTGCCAGCAGCCCCTCGGGGGGCAGCCCTCAAGCTAACTATGGCTACACCTTC. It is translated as CASSPSGGSPQANYGYTF.

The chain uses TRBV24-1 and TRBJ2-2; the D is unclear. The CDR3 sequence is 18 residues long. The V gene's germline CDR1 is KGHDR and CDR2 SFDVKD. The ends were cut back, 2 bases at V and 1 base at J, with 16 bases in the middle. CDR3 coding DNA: TGTGCCACCAGTGATTCCAACGATGACACGTTGAACACCGGGGAGCTGTTTTTT. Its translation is CATSDSNDDTLNTGELFF.

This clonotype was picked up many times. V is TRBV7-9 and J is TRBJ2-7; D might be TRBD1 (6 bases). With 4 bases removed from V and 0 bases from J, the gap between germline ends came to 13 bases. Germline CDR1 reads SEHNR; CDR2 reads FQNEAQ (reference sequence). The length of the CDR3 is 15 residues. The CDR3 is CASSSYQGSSYEQYF. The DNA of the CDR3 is TGTGCCAGCAGCTCCTACCAGGGGAGCTCCTACGAGCAGTACTTC.

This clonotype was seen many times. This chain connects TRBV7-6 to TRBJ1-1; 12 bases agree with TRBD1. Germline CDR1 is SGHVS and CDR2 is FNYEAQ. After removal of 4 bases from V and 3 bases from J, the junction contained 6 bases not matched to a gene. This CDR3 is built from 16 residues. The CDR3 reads CASSSGTGGADTEAFF. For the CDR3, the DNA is TGTGCCAGCAGCTCCGGGACAGGGGGCGCGGACACTGAAGCTTTCTTT.

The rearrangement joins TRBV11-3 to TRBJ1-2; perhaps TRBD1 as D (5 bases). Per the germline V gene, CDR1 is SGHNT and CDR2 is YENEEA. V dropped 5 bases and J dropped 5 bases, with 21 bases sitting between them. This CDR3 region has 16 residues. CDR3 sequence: CASSSLVPGRRYGYTF. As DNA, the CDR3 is TGTGCCAGCAGCAGCTTAGTCCCAGGGAGGAGATATGGCTACACCTTC.

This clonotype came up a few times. CDR3 protein: CASSRETGGITEAFF. In DNA, the CDR3 is TGTGCCAGCAGCCGAGAGACAGGCGGGATCACTGAAGCTTTCTTT. The chain recombines TRBV3-1 with TRBJ1-1; D is possibly TRBD1 (6 bases). The ends were cut back, 4 bases at V and 4 bases at J, with 16 bases in the middle. Germline lookup yields CDR1 LGHDT and CDR2 YNNKEL (reference sequence). This CDR3 has 15 residues. Complete variable domain (other parts from reference TRBV3-1 and TRBJ1-1): DTAVSQTPKYLVTQMGNDKSIKCEQNLGHDTMYWYKQDSKKFLKIMFSYNNKELIINETVPNRFSPKSPDKAHLNLHINSLELGDSAVYFCASSRETGGITEAFFGQGTRLTVV.

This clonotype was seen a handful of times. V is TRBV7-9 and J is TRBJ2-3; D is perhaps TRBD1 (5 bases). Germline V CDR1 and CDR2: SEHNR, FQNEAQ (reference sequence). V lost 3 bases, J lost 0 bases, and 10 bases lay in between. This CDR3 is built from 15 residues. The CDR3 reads CASSLGQLSTDTQYF. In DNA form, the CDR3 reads TGTGCCAGCAGCTTGGGGCAACTTAGCACAGATACGCAGTATTTT.

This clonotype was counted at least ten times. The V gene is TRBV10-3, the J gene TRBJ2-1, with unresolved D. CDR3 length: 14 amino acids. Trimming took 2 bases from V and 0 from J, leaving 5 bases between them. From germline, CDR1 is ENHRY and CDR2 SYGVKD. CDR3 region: CAISEESSYNEQFF. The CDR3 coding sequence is TGTGCCATCAGTGAGGAAAGCTCCTACAATGAGCAGTTCTTC.